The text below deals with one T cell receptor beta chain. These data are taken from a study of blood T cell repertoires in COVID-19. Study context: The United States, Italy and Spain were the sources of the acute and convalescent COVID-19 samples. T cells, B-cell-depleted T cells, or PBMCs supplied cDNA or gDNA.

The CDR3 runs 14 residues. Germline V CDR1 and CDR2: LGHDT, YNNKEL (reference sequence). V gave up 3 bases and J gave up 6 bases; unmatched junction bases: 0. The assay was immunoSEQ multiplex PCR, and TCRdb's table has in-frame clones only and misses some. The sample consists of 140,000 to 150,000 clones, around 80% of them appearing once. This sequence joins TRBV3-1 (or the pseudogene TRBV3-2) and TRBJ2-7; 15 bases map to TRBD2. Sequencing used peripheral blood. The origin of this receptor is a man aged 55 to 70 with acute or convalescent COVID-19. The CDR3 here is CASSQGLAGGEQYF. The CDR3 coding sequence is TGTGCCAGCAGCCAGGGACTAGCGGGAGGCGAGCAGTACTTC.